The entry below describes one TCR beta chain. Antigen: not known. The record originates from a study of shared clonotypes between healthy human individuals. Each of the donors was a healthy adult who was HIV-negative and had not had a recent acute infection or vaccination. The study used about 100 million PBMCs per unsorted sample for genomic DNA. The CDR3 consists of 19 residues. Germline CDR1 and CDR2: SGDLS and YYNGEE. V lost 0 bases, J lost 1 base, and 13 bases stayed unmatched. Per the original methods: ImmunoSEQ output lacked quality scores and full-length reads, limiting matched filtering. Only in-frame clones appear in the TCRdb table, and some are missing; sequencing was by immunoSEQ multiplex PCR. V and J calls and clone size are given by that table; D and trimming were obtained from the DNA. The sample holds hundreds of thousands of clones; over 65% are singletons and the top ten take under 15%.

Findings and caveats of the study: Donors were few, which limited the genetic and exposure-history diversity represented.

The origin of this receptor is a woman between 40 and 55 years old in good health. Some clones in this sample may be carry-over from other donors' samples. This rearrangement joins TRBV9 to TRBJ2-3, with TRBD2 identical over 8 bases. What was sequenced was PBMCs. The CDR3 DNA reads as TGTGCCAGCAGCGTAGGCTTAGCGGGGACGCAAAGAGGCACAGATACGCAGTATTTT. It codes for CASSVGLAGTQRGTDTQYF. Full variable domain (remainder filled in from reference TRBV9 and TRBJ2-3): DSGVTQTPKHLITATGQRVTLRCSPRSGDLSVYWYQQSLDQGLQFLIQYYNGEERAKGNILERFSAQQFPDLHSELNLSSLELGDSALYFCASSVGLAGTQRGTDTQYFGPGTRLTVL.